The 6 T cell receptor beta chains below all came from one sample that was sequenced in a study of T cell responses to AZD1222 COVID-19 vaccine (dated by TCRdb to the early 2020s). Libraries were constructed by the immunoSEQ multiplex PCR assay. This immuneACCESS table, as held by TCRdb, lists in-frame sequences with V and J called but not all clones. Of the missing ones, under half trace to an unresolved V gene in checked studies; the others have no known cause. The sample profile shows around 140,000 clones; roughly 93% of them were found once. The top ten clones comprise 9.3% of the sample. This specimen's time point label, per the study, means: about 28 days (+/-7) after the second vaccine dose. The material sequenced was peripheral blood, taken 28 days after the second AZD1222 dose. The receptor set was obtained from an adult who received the AZD1222 COVID-19 vaccine.

The chain employs TRBV19 and TRBJ1-2; a possible D gene is TRBD1 (6 bases). Germline V gene lookup returns CDR1 LNHDA and CDR2 SQIVND (reference sequence). V gave up 3 bases and J gave up 2 bases, with 13 bases separating them. The CDR3 loop spans 15 amino acids. The CDR3 DNA follows: TGTGCCAGTAGTATGTTGAGGCAGGGGAACTATGGCTACACCTTC. The encoded protein is CASSMLRQGNYGYTF.

This sequence joins TRBV12-2 and TRBJ1-1. TRBV12-2 is tagged as a pseudogene. This CDR3 is built from 16 residues. The CDR3 reads CASRLRGPGGKTEAFF. The CDR3 DNA is TGTGCAAGTCGCTTAAGGGGTCCGGGGGGTAAAACTGAAGCTTTCTTT.

The CDR3 DNA reads as TGTGCCAGCAGCGATAGCTCCTACAATGAGCAGTTCTTC. As protein: CASSDSSYNEQFF. The V and J genes are TRBV28 and TRBJ2-1; no definite D call. Germline V lookup: CDR1 MDHEN, CDR2 SYDVKM. Trimming removed 6 bases from V and 0 bases from J, with 6 bases in between. The CDR3 extends over 13 amino acids.

The chain uses TRBV18 and TRBJ2-7; TRBD1 agrees at 9 bases. Germline CDR1 KGHSH, CDR2 LQKENI. J gave up 4 bases and V 3 bases, and 4 bases lay outside the gene matches. The CDR3 covers 14 residues. The chain's CDR3 is CASSPGTGSYEQYF. The CDR3 DNA follows: TGTGCCAGCTCACCCGGGACAGGGTCATACGAGCAGTACTTC.

The chain couples TRBV5-6 to TRBJ1-4, with D maybe TRBD1 (5 bases). Germline CDR1 and CDR2: SGHDT and YYEEEE. The CDR3 length is 16 residues. The ends were cut back, 4 bases at V and 7 bases at J, with 20 bases in the middle. The CDR3 protein is CASSPGAGLLSEKLFF. The DNA for the CDR3 is TGTGCCAGCAGCCCTGGGGCGGGGTTACTTAGTGAAAAACTGTTTTTT.

The chain carries TRBV9 and TRBJ1-5; tentative D call: TRBD1 (5 bases). Germline loops: CDR1 SGDLS, CDR2 YYNGEE. This CDR3 has 15 amino acids. Trimming took off 5 bases at V and 0 bases at J, with 12 bases between the two ends. The CDR3 reads CASSRGGNSNQPQHF. The CDR3 nucleotides are TGTGCCAGCAGTAGGGGAGGGAATAGCAATCAGCCCCAGCATTTT.